This is a list of T cell receptor beta chains from one sample in a study of response to subunit inactivated influenza vaccine. MiXCR, applied by TCRdb to the RT-PCR reads, yields one record per CDR3 protein. The sample holds about 310,000 distinct CDR3 sequences, 20% to 25% seen once. The source was PBMCs from blood, collected less than 22 months after vaccination. The receptor set was obtained from a man aged 50-75 years who received an inactivated influenza vaccine. CDR3s include the opening cysteine and the closing phenylalanine or tryptophan. A D gene is named only where the DNA matches it firmly. Clone sizes are given selectively: once, few, many, or a class where the clone is expanded.

length: 16
size: many
J: TRBJ2-5
V: TRBV5-5
D: TRBD2
DNA: TGTGCCAGCAGCGGGTTCCTAGCGGGAGTCCAAGAGACCCAGTACTTC
CDR3: CASSGFLAGVQETQYF

length: 14
size: -
J: TRBJ1-5
V: TRBV9
D: -
DNA: TGTGCCAGCAGCGAGGGGGGGAGCAATCAGCCCCAGCATTTT
CDR3: CASSEGGSNQPQHF

length: 16
size: -
J: TRBJ1-1
V: TRBV5-1
D: -
DNA: TGCGCCAGCAGCTCCTATACAGGTCGGTTGGACACTGAAGCTTTCTTT
CDR3: CASSSYTGRLDTEAFF

length: 15
size: -
J: TRBJ2-1
V: TRBV7-9
D: TRBD2
DNA: TGTGCCAGCAGCTTGACTAGCGGGAGGAAGAATGAGCAGTTCTTC
CDR3: CASSLTSGRKNEQFF

length: 15
size: -
J: TRBJ2-1
V: TRBV20-1
D: TRBD2
DNA: TGCAGTGCCCCCGGGACTAGCGGTCTCTACAATGAGCAGTTCTTC
CDR3: CSAPGTSGLYNEQFF

length: 15
size: once
J: TRBJ2-2
V: TRBV14
D: TRBD2
DNA: TGTGCCAGCAGCCAAGGGACTAGCGCCACCGGGGAGCTGTTTTTT
CDR3: CASSQGTSATGELFF

length: 15
size: -
J: TRBJ1-1
V: TRBV5-1
D: -
DNA: TGCGCCAGCAGCTTTCGGACAGCCTTGAACACTGAAGCTTTCTTT
CDR3: CASSFRTALNTEAFF

length: 16
size: few
J: TRBJ2-1
V: TRBV20-1
D: TRBD2
DNA: TGCAGTGCTAGTAAGTTTGCAGCGGGGAACTACAATGAGCAGTTCTTC
CDR3: CSASKFAAGNYNEQFF

length: 13
size: -
J: TRBJ2-3
V: TRBV7-6
D: -
DNA: TGTGCCAGTCCCCGGATACACACAGATACGCAGTATTTT
CDR3: CASPRIHTDTQYF

length: 15
size: few
J: TRBJ1-2
V: TRBV4-3
D: -
DNA: TGCGCCAGCAGCCAAGACGACAGGAAAAACTATGGCTACACCTTC
CDR3: CASSQDDRKNYGYTF

length: 15
size: few
J: TRBJ1-5
V: TRBV7-8
D: -
DNA: TGTGCCAGCAGTCCCTCGAGGCAGCTCAATCAGCCCCAGCATTTT
CDR3: CASSPSRQLNQPQHF

length: 14
size: few
J: TRBJ1-1
V: TRBV5-4
D: -
DNA: TGTGCCAGCAGCTCAGGGACCCGGTACACTGAAGCTTTCTTT
CDR3: CASSSGTRYTEAFF

length: 11
size: few
J: TRBJ1-1
V: TRBV20-1
D: -
DNA: TGCAGTGCTAGGAACGCCGGGGAGGCTTTCTTT
CDR3: CSARNAGEAFF

length: 15
size: many
J: TRBJ1-4
V: TRBV28
D: -
DNA: TGTGCCAGCAGTCCCGGGGGCAGGGAAACTGAAAAACTGTTTTTT
CDR3: CASSPGGRETEKLFF

length: 14
size: -
J: TRBJ2-7
V: TRBV3-1
D: -
DNA: TGTGCCAGCAGCCAAGATGTCAACAGCTACGAGCAGTACTTC
CDR3: CASSQDVNSYEQYF

length: 15
size: -
J: TRBJ1-5
V: TRBV12-3/TRBV12-4
D: -
DNA: TGTGCCAGCAGTTTAGCGTGGGCAGACGGCCAGCCCCAGCATTTT
CDR3: CASSLAWADGQPQHF

length: 15
size: few
J: TRBJ2-2
V: TRBV7-2
D: -
DNA: TGTGCCAGCAGCTTAGGCTGGGGTAGGGCCGGGGAGCTGTTTTTT
CDR3: CASSLGWGRAGELFF

length: 12
size: many
J: TRBJ1-1
V: TRBV20-1
D: -
DNA: TGCAGTGCCGTGGCCGCCGGTACTGAAGCTTTCTTT
CDR3: CSAVAAGTEAFF

length: 15
size: few
J: TRBJ1-5
V: TRBV2
D: TRBD1
DNA: TGTGCCAGCAGTACCCCAGGGGGAAGCAATCAGCCCCAGCATTTT
CDR3: CASSTPGGSNQPQHF

length: 14
size: -
J: TRBJ2-5
V: TRBV7-3
D: -
DNA: TGTGCCAGCAGCTTAACAGGGGCAGGAGAGACCCAGTACTTC
CDR3: CASSLTGAGETQYF

length: 12
size: many
J: TRBJ1-1
V: TRBV11-2
D: -
DNA: TGTGCCAGCAGCTTTTTGGACGGGAAGGCTTTCTTT
CDR3: CASSFLDGKAFF

length: 12
size: -
J: TRBJ2-2
V: TRBV12-3/TRBV12-4
D: -
DNA: TGTGCCAGCGGGTTTAGTACCGGGGAGCTGTTTTTT
CDR3: CASGFSTGELFF

length: 17
size: few
J: TRBJ1-5
V: TRBV4-1
D: -
DNA: TGCGCCAGCAGCCGTAAGGGTATTGAGGGTAGCAATCAGCCCCAGCATTTT
CDR3: CASSRKGIEGSNQPQHF

length: 17
size: many
J: TRBJ1-2
V: TRBV29-1
D: -
DNA: TGCAGCGTTGATGCGCAATATACCGGGACTTCGGACTATGGCTACACCTTC
CDR3: CSVDAQYTGTSDYGYTF

length: 15
size: few
J: TRBJ1-6
V: TRBV2
D: -
DNA: TGTGCCAGCAGTGAGCAAGGACCCTATAATTCACCCCTCCACTTT
CDR3: CASSEQGPYNSPLHF

length: 13
size: -
J: TRBJ2-1
V: TRBV27
D: -
DNA: TGTGCCAGCAGTTCATGGGCCGGCAATGAGCAGTTCTTC
CDR3: CASSSWAGNEQFF

length: 11
size: many
J: TRBJ1-3
V: TRBV6-5
D: -
DNA: TGTGCCAGCAAAACCGGAAACACCATATATTTT
CDR3: CASKTGNTIYF

length: 16
size: many
J: TRBJ2-2
V: TRBV6-2/TRBV6-3
D: TRBD2
DNA: TGTGCCAGCAGGCCTAGCGGGAGGAAAGCCACCGGGGAGCTGTTTTTT
CDR3: CASRPSGRKATGELFF

length: 12
size: -
J: TRBJ2-1
V: TRBV29-1
D: -
DNA: TGCAGCGTTGAAGAGGCGACCAATGAGCAGTTCTTC
CDR3: CSVEEATNEQFF